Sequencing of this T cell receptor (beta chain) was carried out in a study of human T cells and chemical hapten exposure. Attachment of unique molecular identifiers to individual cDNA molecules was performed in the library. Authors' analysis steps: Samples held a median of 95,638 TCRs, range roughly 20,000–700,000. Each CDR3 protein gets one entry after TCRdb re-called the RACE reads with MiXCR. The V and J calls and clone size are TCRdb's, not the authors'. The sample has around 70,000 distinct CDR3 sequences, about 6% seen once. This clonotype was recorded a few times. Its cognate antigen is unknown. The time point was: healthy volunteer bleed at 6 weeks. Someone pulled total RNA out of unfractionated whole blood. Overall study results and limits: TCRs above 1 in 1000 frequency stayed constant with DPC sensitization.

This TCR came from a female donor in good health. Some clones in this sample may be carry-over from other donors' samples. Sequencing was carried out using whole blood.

The CDR3 sequence: CASSLGQFLNSPLHF. As DNA, the CDR3 is TGCGCCAGCAGCTTGGGACAGTTCTTAAATTCACCCCTCCACTTT. V gene TRBV5-1 combines with J gene TRBJ1-6; perhaps TRBD1 as D (5 bases). The V gene lost 0 bases and the J gene lost 7 bases, with 11 bases spanning the gap. Germline V gene sequence: CDR1 SGHRS, CDR2 YFSETQ. This CDR3 is 15 amino acids long. Full variable domain (missing parts from reference TRBV5-1 and TRBJ1-6): KAGVTQTPRYLIKTRGQQVTLSCSPISGHRSVSWYQQTPGQGLQFLFEYFSETQRNKGNFPGRFSGRQFSNSRSEMNVSTLELGDSALYLCASSLGQFLNSPLHFGNGTRLTVT.